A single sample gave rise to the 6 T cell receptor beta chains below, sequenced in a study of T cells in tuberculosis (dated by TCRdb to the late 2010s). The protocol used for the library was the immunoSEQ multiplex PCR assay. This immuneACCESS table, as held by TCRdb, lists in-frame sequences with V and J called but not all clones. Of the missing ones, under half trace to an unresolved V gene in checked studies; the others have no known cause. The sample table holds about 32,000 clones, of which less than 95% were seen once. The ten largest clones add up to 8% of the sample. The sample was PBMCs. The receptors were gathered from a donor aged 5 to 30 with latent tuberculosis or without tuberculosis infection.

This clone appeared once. CDR3 protein: CAISGGTERDYGYTF. CDR3 sequence (DNA): TGTGCCATCAGTGGGGGGACAGAAAGAGACTATGGCTACACCTTC. The genes are TRBV10-3 and TRBJ1-2, with 7 bases lining up with TRBD1. CDR3 length equals 15 residues. The junction had 8 bases not matched to a gene; V was cut back by 4 bases and J by 3 bases. Germline CDR1 is ENHRY and CDR2 is SYGVKD.

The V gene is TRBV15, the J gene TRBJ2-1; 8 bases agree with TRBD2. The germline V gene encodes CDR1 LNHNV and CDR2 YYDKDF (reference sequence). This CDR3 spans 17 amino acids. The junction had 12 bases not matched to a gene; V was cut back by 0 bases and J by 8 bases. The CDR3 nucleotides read TGTGCCACCAGCAGAGAACTAGCGGCTACGACCGTCCATGAGCAGTTCTTC. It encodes CATSRELAATTVHEQFF.

CDR3 residues: CASSRGQSGNNEQFF. The CDR3 DNA reads TGCGCCAGCAGCCGCGGACAGAGTGGGAACAATGAGCAGTTCTTC. This sequence joins TRBV5-1 and TRBJ2-1, with a weak D call TRBD1 (6 bases). Trimming pared 4 bases from V and 5 bases from J, leaving 16 bases between. This CDR3 has 15 residues. Germline V gene lookup returns CDR1 SGHRS and CDR2 YFSETQ.

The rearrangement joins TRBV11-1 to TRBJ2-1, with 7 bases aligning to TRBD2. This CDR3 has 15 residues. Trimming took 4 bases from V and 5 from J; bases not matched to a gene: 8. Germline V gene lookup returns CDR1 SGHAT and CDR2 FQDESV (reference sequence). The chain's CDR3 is CASSSTRGENNEQFF. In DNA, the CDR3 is TGTGCCAGCAGCTCCACCCGGGGGGAAAACAATGAGCAGTTCTTC.

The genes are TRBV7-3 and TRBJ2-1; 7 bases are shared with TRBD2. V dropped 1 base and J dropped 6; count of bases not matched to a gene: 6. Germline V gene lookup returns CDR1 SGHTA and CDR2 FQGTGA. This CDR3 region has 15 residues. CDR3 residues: CASSLIRGRGNEQFF. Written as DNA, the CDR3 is TGTGCCAGCAGCTTAATACGCGGGAGAGGCAATGAGCAGTTCTTC.

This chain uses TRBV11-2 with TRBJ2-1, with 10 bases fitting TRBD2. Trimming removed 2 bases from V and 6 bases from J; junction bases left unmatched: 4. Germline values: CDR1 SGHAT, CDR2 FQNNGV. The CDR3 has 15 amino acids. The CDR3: CASSLIAGGSNEQFF. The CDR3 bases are TGTGCCAGCAGCTTAATAGCGGGAGGCTCCAATGAGCAGTTCTTC.